One sample yielded the 29 T cell receptor beta chains listed below, sequenced in a study of T cells in women clearing cervical HPV infection. Assay: immunoSEQ multiplex PCR; the TCRdb copy retains only in-frame clones and omits some. Here the sample table reports tens of thousands of clones. The sequenced sample was blood buffy coat. These receptors were taken from a woman between 18 and 70 years old with a cervical HPV16 infection that either progressed to CIN3+ or cleared (not recorded which).

In the case of this clone: From the germline J gene comes the end of the CDR3, since the read stops 3 residues before it. The J gene is TRBJ2-7, the V gene TRBV2, with 9 bases fitting TRBD2. Looked up from germline, CDR1 is SNHLY and CDR2 is FYNNEI. Trimming at V came to 5 bases and at J to 5 bases, leaving 10 bases not matched to a gene. The CDR3 runs to 15 residues. CDR3 residues: CASSPLLAGANEQYF. CDR3 DNA, as far as it was read: TGTGCCAGCAGTCCCTTACTAGCGGGTGCGAACGAG.

The DNA read from the CDR3 is TGTGCCAGCAGTGAAACCCACGGGAACACTGAA. It specifies CASSETHGNTE. The whole CDR3 reads CASSETHGNTEAFF. This chain connects TRBV2 to TRBJ1-1, with unresolved D. Sequencing ends 3 residues short of the CDR3 end; the germline J gene provides the rest. V lost 2 bases to trimming and J lost 1 base, with 8 bases between them. Germline CDR1 SNHLY, CDR2 FYNNEI. The CDR3 consists of 14 residues.

CDR3 region: CASSYGTGDTGELFF. The DNA read from the CDR3 is TGTGCCAGCAGCTACGGGACAGGGGACACCGGGGAG. The chain uses TRBV7-7 and TRBJ2-2, with 10 bases identical to TRBD1. The read ends 3 residues early relative to the CDR3; the germline J gene fills the gap. Germline CDR1 reads SSHAT; CDR2 reads FNYEAQ (reference sequence). The CDR3 runs 15 residues. J lost 3 bases, V lost 4 bases, and 2 bases had no gene match.

Turning to this clone: The read is 3 residues too short to cover the CDR3 end, so that end is filled in from the germline J gene. V usage is TRBV5-4 and J usage is TRBJ2-5; 8 positions agree with TRBD1. Per germline, CDR1 SGHNT and CDR2 YYREEE (reference sequence). The CDR3 consists of 15 residues. V lost 0 bases to trimming and J lost 5 bases; unmatched junction nucleotides: 6. The CDR3 region is CASSLAQGARETQYF. Partial CDR3 DNA: TGTGCCAGCAGCTTGGCCCAGGGGGCGCGGGAGACC.

About this clone: The read ends 3 residues before the CDR3 terminus; that terminus is restored from the germline J gene. This rearrangement joins TRBV5-1 to TRBJ2-5; D remains unclear. The CDR3 spans 14 residues. With 2 bases removed from V and 4 bases from J, the gap between germline ends came to 12 bases. Germline V gene sequence: CDR1 SGHRS, CDR2 YFSETQ. The sequenced CDR3 bases are TGCGCCAGCAGCTTTGGTAGCCTTCCAGAGACC. It codes for CASSFGSLPET. The whole CDR3 sequence is CASSFGSLPETQYF.

Of note for this clone: The read halts 3 residues ahead of the CDR3 end, with the missing end drawn from the germline J gene. The genes are TRBV27 and TRBJ1-2, with 8 bases aligning to TRBD1. This CDR3 has 11 amino acids. The junction had 3 bases not matched to a gene; V was cut back by 9 bases and J by 6 bases. Germline V gene sequence: CDR1 MNHEY, CDR2 SMNVEV (reference sequence). This CDR3 is CARGTGNGYTF. CDR3 DNA, as far as it was read: TGTGCCAGAGGGACAGGCAATGGC.

As regards this clone: The CDR3 end lies 3 residues beyond the end of the read and is filled in from the germline J gene. The V call is TRBV6-2 or TRBV6-3, the J call TRBJ2-7, with a possible D match to TRBD1 (5 bases). The CDR3 sequence is 14 residues long. V was clipped by 4 bases and J by 4 bases, with 14 bases between them. Germline CDR1 is MNHEY and CDR2 is SVGEGT. This CDR3 reads CASSSPGLSYEQYF. Incomplete CDR3 DNA: TGTGCCAGCAGTTCCCCAGGGCTATCGTACGAG.

As regards this clone: The DNA ends 3 residues before the CDR3 does, and the rest of the CDR3 is filled in from the germline J gene. The J gene is TRBJ2-2, the V gene TRBV5-1; 7 bases align to TRBD2. This CDR3 is 17 amino acids long. Unmatched junction bases numbered 7, after V lost 1 base and J lost 1 base. CDR1 SGHRS and CDR2 YFSETQ come from the germline V gene. Incomplete CDR3 DNA: TGCGCCAGCAGCTTGCGGACTGGCGGGGGGAACACCGGGGAG. This encodes CASSLRTGGGNTGE. The complete CDR3 protein is CASSLRTGGGNTGELFF.

Comment on this clone: The read ends 3 residues before the CDR3 terminus; that terminus is restored from the germline J gene. The chain links TRBV30 to TRBJ1-3; D is undetermined. The CDR3 covers 13 residues. Per the germline V gene, CDR1 is GTSNPN and CDR2 is SVGIG (reference sequence). Trimming stripped 4 bases from V and 0 bases from J, with 7 bases between. The covered CDR3 bases are TGTGCCTGGACCGCGGTCTCTGGAAACACC. It encodes CAWTAVSGNT. The CDR3, in full, reads CAWTAVSGNTIYF. The full variable domain, with the rest looked up from reference TRBV30 and TRBJ1-3, is SQTIHQWPATLVQPVGSPLSLECTVEGTSNPNLYWYRQAAGRGLQLLFYSVGIGQISSEVPQNLSASRPQDRQFILSSKKLLLSDSGFYLCAWTAVSGNTIYFGEGSWLTVV.

A word on this clone: The read terminates 3 residues before the CDR3 end, so the remaining end is supplied by the germline J gene. The chain is built from TRBV14 and TRBJ1-6; D unclear. Deletions cut 1 base from V and 9 bases from J, with 7 bases between. This CDR3 comprises 13 residues. Germline values: CDR1 SGHDN, CDR2 FVKESK. The CDR3 DNA, read in part, is TGTGCCAGCAGCCAAGTCACGGGTTCACCC. Its protein is CASSQVTGSP. The entire CDR3 protein is CASSQVTGSPLHF.

With regard to this clone: The read halts 3 residues ahead of the CDR3 end, with the missing end drawn from the germline J gene. V usage is TRBV20-1 and J usage is TRBJ2-5; unclear D gene. The V end was cut by 0 bases, the J end by 5 bases, with 4 bases between. The CDR3 spans 11 residues. The V gene's germline CDR1 is DFQATT and CDR2 SNEGSKA (reference sequence). The CDR3 loop reads CSARDMETQYF. The sequenced CDR3 bases are TGCAGTGCTAGAGACATGGAGACC.

As for this clone: The CDR3 extends 3 residues past the end of the read, so its final part is completed from the germline J gene. The rearrangement links TRBV11-2 to TRBJ2-3; TRBD1 might be the D (5 bases). Deletions cut 5 bases from V and 1 base from J, with 13 bases between. CDR3 length: 15 residues. The germline gives CDR1 SGHAT, CDR2 FQNNGV. CDR3 bases read: TGTGCCAGCAGCCAACAAGGGGCGGGCACAGATACG. Translated, it gives CASSQQGAGTDT. The CDR3, in full, reads CASSQQGAGTDTQYF.

Comment on this clone: The sequenced fragment ends 3 residues before the CDR3 boundary, so the rest is inferred from the germline J gene. The chain recombines TRBV11-2 with TRBJ1-2, with D possibly TRBD1 on 5 matching bases. Deletions cut 4 bases from V and 1 base from J, with 10 bases between. Germline CDR1 SGHAT, CDR2 FQNNGV. The CDR3 length is 14 residues. This CDR3 is CASSSRQLNYGYTF. The covered CDR3 bases are TGTGCCAGCAGCTCCCGACAGCTTAACTATGGC. The whole variable domain, filled in from reference TRBV11-2 and TRBJ1-2, reads EAGVAQSPRYKIIEKRQSVAFWCNPISGHATLYWYQQILGQGPKLLIQFQNNGVVDDSQLPKDRFSAERLKGVDSTLKIQPAKLEDSAVYLCASSSRQLNYGYTFGSGTRLTVV.

The CDR3 here is CASRKGGGKLFF. CDR3 bases read: TGTGCCAGCAGAAAAGGCGGAGGAAAA. The V call is TRBV28, the J call TRBJ1-4; D is undetermined. The read terminates 3 residues before the CDR3 end, so the remaining end is supplied by the germline J gene. V lost 6 bases and J lost 10, with 12 bases in between. Germline assignment: CDR1 MDHEN and CDR2 SYDVKM. CDR3 length equals 12 residues.

Worth noting for this clone: The CDR3 extends 3 residues past the end of the read, so its final part is completed from the germline J gene. V gene TRBV19 combines with J gene TRBJ1-4, with D possibly matching TRBD1 (6 bases). The length of the CDR3 is 15 residues. Germline CDR1 reads LNHDA; CDR2 reads SQIVND (reference sequence). V was shortened by 7 bases and J by 5 bases, with 17 bases between the two germline ends. CDR3 bases read: TGTGCCAGTAAAAGAGAAGGACAGTCGAATGAAAAA. This sequence encodes CASKREGQSNEK. The entire CDR3 protein is CASKREGQSNEKLFF. Full variable domain (rest looked up from reference TRBV19 and TRBJ1-4): DGGITQSPKYLFRKEGQNVTLSCEQNLNHDAMYWYRQDPGQGLRLIYYSQIVNDFQKGDIAEGYSVSREKKESFPLTVTSAQKNPTAFYLCASKREGQSNEKLFFGSGTQLSVL.

In regard to this clone: Read sequence stops 3 residues before the CDR3 end, and the germline J gene provides the missing end. The rearrangement joins TRBV6-4 to TRBJ2-1; TRBD2 aligns across 9 bases. This CDR3 contains 16 residues. The junction had 10 bases not matched to a gene; V was cut back by 2 bases and J by 8 bases. Germline CDR1 reads MRHNA; CDR2 reads SNTAGT. The CDR3 DNA, read in part, is TGTGCCAGCAGTGACACCCCCCAGCGGGGGGCTGATGAG. It is translated as CASSDTPQRGADE. The full CDR3 protein reads CASSDTPQRGADEQFF.

Worth noting for this clone: The observed sequence ends 3 residues before the CDR3 terminus, with the missing tail filled in from the germline J gene. This chain joins TRBV5-1 and TRBJ1-2; unclear D gene. Looked up from germline, CDR1 is SGHRS and CDR2 is YFSETQ. CDR3 length: 14 residues. CDR3 DNA, as far as it was read: TGCGCCAGCAGCTTGGGAACAGCCCCAGGAGGC. Encoded protein: CASSLGTAPGG. The whole CDR3 sequence reads CASSLGTAPGGYTF.

The CDR3 loop reads CASSFGTSNEQFF. Partial CDR3 DNA: TGTGCCAGCAGCTTTGGTACTTCCAATGAG. This rearrangement joins TRBV7-3 to TRBJ2-1; unclear D gene. The missing CDR3 end, 3 residues past where the read stops, is filled in from the germline J gene. Germline values: CDR1 SGHTA, CDR2 FQGTGA. The CDR3 runs 13 residues. V lost 3 bases to trimming and J lost 6 bases, with 9 bases between them.

Comments on this clone: The read is 3 residues too short to cover the CDR3 end, so that end is filled in from the germline J gene. The rearrangement joins TRBV3-1 (or the pseudogene TRBV3-2) to TRBJ1-2; 7 nucleotides match TRBD1. The J segment lost 4 bases and the V segment lost 1 base, leaving 9 bases of the junction unmatched. The CDR3 has 16 amino acids. Germline-derived CDR1 and CDR2 are LGHDT and YNNKEL (reference sequence). This CDR3 reads CASSQGGQWLVYGYTF. CDR3 DNA, as far as it was read: TGTGCCAGCAGCCAAGGGGGACAGTGGTTGGTCTATGGC.

Points on this clone: The read stops 3 residues short of the end of the CDR3; the missing end is completed from the germline J gene. V usage is TRBV7-6 and J usage is TRBJ1-1; no definite D call. The ends were cut back, 5 bases at V and 0 bases at J, with 16 bases in the middle. Germline values: CDR1 SGHVS, CDR2 FNYEAQ. The CDR3 runs 16 residues. The CDR3 sequence: CASSPFTRGLNTEAFF. The CDR3 bases that were read are TGTGCCAGCAGCCCCTTTACACGGGGATTGAACACTGAA.

As regards this clone: Read sequence stops 3 residues before the CDR3 end, and the germline J gene provides the missing end. The rearrangement uses TRBV6-2 or TRBV6-3 and TRBJ1-5, with a possible D match to TRBD1 (5 bases). The V end lost 2 bases, the J end lost 2 bases, and 13 bases lay between the germline ends. The CDR3 has 16 residues. CDR1 is MNHEY and CDR2 is SVGEGT in the germline V gene. CDR3 DNA, as far as it was read: TGTGCCAGCAGTTACGGCGGACAAGGAGGCAATCAGCCC. Its protein product is CASSYGGQGGNQP. The full CDR3 protein is CASSYGGQGGNQPQHF.

On this clone: The read stops 3 residues short of the end of the CDR3; the missing end is completed from the germline J gene. The chain carries TRBV6-4 and TRBJ1-1; D not certain. Per germline, CDR1 MRHNA and CDR2 SNTAGT. The CDR3 totals 13 residues. Between the trimmed V and J ends, which lost 7 bases and 0 bases, there was a span of 9 bases. The CDR3 here is CASTLRLNTEAFF. The sequenced CDR3 bases are TGTGCCAGCACCCTACGGTTGAACACTGAA.

Points on this clone: The read halts 3 residues ahead of the CDR3 end, with the missing end drawn from the germline J gene. This rearrangement joins TRBV18 to TRBJ1-4, with TRBD1 matching 7 bases. The CDR3 covers 13 residues. Germline V CDR1 and CDR2: KGHSH, LQKENI. Trimming removed 6 bases from V and 10 bases from J; junction bases left unmatched: 8. The part of the CDR3 DNA that was read is TGTGCCAGCTCCACGACAGGGATCGGAAAA. Encoded protein: CASSTTGIGK. The CDR3 in its entirety is CASSTTGIGKLFF.

As to this clone: The CDR3 extends 3 residues past the end of the read, so its final part is completed from the germline J gene. The chain carries TRBV18 and TRBJ2-7; no definite D call. Trimming cost V 6 bases and J 5 bases, with 14 bases left between them. The CDR3 contains 13 residues. Germline assignment: CDR1 KGHSH and CDR2 LQKENI. The part of the CDR3 DNA that was read is TGTGCCAGCTCTCAGACGCAGGCACACGAG. It translates to CASSQTQAHE. In full, the CDR3 reads CASSQTQAHEQYF.

As for this clone: The read halts 3 residues ahead of the CDR3 end, with the missing end drawn from the germline J gene. The V and J genes are TRBV19 and TRBJ1-5; D may be TRBD1 (6 bases). Deletions cut 5 bases from V and 1 base from J, with 9 bases between. Per the germline V gene, CDR1 is LNHDA and CDR2 is SQIVND (reference sequence). The CDR3 contains 14 residues. Here the CDR3 reads CASSERGSNQPQHF. CDR3 DNA (partial): TGTGCCAGTAGTGAGAGGGGGAGCAATCAGCCC. The whole variable domain, filled in from reference TRBV19 and TRBJ1-5, reads DGGITQSPKYLFRKEGQNVTLSCEQNLNHDAMYWYRQDPGQGLRLIYYSQIVNDFQKGDIAEGYSVSREKKESFPLTVTSAQKNPTAFYLCASSERGSNQPQHFGDGTRLSIL.

About this clone: The read is 3 residues too short to cover the CDR3 end, so that end is filled in from the germline J gene. The genes are TRBV19 and TRBJ2-5; the D gene is possibly TRBD1 (5 bases). Germline V gene data show CDR1 as LNHDA and CDR2 as SQIVND (reference sequence). This CDR3 contains 13 residues. V was shortened by 8 bases and J by 4 bases, with 14 bases between the two germline ends. The CDR3 here is CASGETVGETQYF. The CDR3 DNA, read in part, is TGTGCCAGTGGAGAGACAGTAGGAGAGACC.

About this clone itself: The read gets to within 3 residues of the CDR3 end, and the germline J gene fills in the rest. The chain couples TRBV7-3 to TRBJ2-7, with a tentative D call TRBD1 (6 bases). The V gene lost 5 bases and the J gene lost 1 base, with 9 bases spanning the gap. The CDR3 contains 13 residues. Germline values: CDR1 SGHTA, CDR2 FQGTGA. The CDR3 DNA, read in part, is TGTGCCAGCAGCCCCGGACAGTCCTACGAG. This sequence encodes CASSPGQSYE. The complete CDR3 reads CASSPGQSYEQYF. The entire variable domain, with the rest obtained from reference TRBV7-3 and TRBJ2-7, is as follows: GAGVSQTPSNKVTEKGKYVELRCDPISGHTALYWYRQSLGQGPEFLIYFQGTGAADDSGLPNDRFFAVRPEGSVSTLKIQRTERGDSAVYLCASSPGQSYEQYFGPGTRLTVT.

On this clone itself: From the germline J gene comes the end of the CDR3, since the read stops 3 residues before it. The V and J genes are TRBV5-5 and TRBJ1-4, with D possibly matching TRBD1 (6 bases). CDR1 and CDR2 from the germline V gene are SGHKS and YYEKEE (reference sequence). V was cut by 0 bases and J by 5 bases, with 11 bases left in between. The CDR3 has 15 residues. CDR3 in amino acids: CASSLGEGVNEKLFF. The CDR3 DNA, read in part, is TGTGCCAGCAGCTTGGGAGAGGGGGTGAATGAAAAA.

About this clone: The read gets to within 3 residues of the CDR3 end, and the germline J gene fills in the rest. V usage is TRBV5-1 and J usage is TRBJ2-7, with 11 bases fitting TRBD1. The CDR3 consists of 14 residues. V lost 3 bases and J lost 5; bases outside the gene matches: 4. The germline CDR1 and CDR2 sequences are SGHRS and YFSETQ. The part of the CDR3 DNA that was read is TGCGCCAGCAGCTCGCCGGGACAGGGGGACGAG. Encoded protein: CASSSPGQGDE. The whole CDR3 reads CASSSPGQGDEQYF.